A few counts support the clone carrying this T cell receptor beta chain. TCRdb reprocessed the RT-PCR reads via MiXCR and lists one record per CDR3 protein. The table lists about 680,000 distinct CDR3 sequences, approximately 14% of them singletons. This CDR3 has 14 amino acids. Germline CDR1 reads KGHSH; CDR2 reads LQKENI. Trimming took 3 bases from V and 1 from J, leaving 8 bases between them. This receptor was obtained from a female donor in good health, serving as a healthy control. Source material: memory CD4+ T cells from blood. V is TRBV18 and J is TRBJ2-3; a weak D match, TRBD2 (5 bases). In DNA form, the CDR3 reads TGTGCCAGCTCACCTACAGCGGGCACAGATACGCAGTATTTT. Amino acids: CASSPTAGTDTQYF.